This TCR beta chain was obtained from a study of OX40 agonist ivuxolimab in advanced cancers. Study at large: Partial responses were achieved by three patients, of whom one had hepatocellular carcinoma and two had cutaneous melanoma.

Assay: immunoSEQ multiplex PCR; the TCRdb copy retains only in-frame clones and omits some. The table has 90,000 or so clones, over 75% seen once. Points on this clone: Its specificity is unknown.

Study-wide results and caveats: Among T cells, CD8+ cells averaged more expanded clones than CD4+ cells. Dosing at 0.1 to 3.0 mg/kg was accompanied by clonal expansion of CD4+ and CD8+ blood T cells by week 6.

This clonotype was sampled from an adult with an advanced solid tumor such as melanoma, head and neck, liver or kidney cancer. This sample comprised CD4+ or CD8+ T cells sorted from blood, obtained in a trial of the OX40 agonist ivuxolimab.

The CDR3 bases are TGTGCCAGTAGTATAGGCGGGCTGAACACCGGGGAGCTGTTTTTT. Protein: CASSIGGLNTGELFF. The V and J genes are TRBV19 and TRBJ2-2; D might be TRBD2 (5 bases). Trimming pared 1 base from V and 1 base from J, leaving 7 bases between. The CDR3 runs to 15 residues. Germline CDR1 LNHDA, CDR2 SQIVND (reference sequence).